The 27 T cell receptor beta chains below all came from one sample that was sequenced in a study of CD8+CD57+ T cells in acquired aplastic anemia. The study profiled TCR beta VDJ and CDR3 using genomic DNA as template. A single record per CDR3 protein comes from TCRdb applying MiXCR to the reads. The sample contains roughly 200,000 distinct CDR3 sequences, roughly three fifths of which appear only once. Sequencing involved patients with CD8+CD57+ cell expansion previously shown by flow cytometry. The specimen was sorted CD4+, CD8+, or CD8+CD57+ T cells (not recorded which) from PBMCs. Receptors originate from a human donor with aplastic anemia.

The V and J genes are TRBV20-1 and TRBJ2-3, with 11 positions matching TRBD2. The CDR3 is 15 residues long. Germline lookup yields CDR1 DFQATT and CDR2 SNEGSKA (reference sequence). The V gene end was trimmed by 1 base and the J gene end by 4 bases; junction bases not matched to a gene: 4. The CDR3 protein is CSARVSGGAADTQYF. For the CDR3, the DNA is TGCAGTGCTAGAGTTAGCGGGGGGGCCGCAGATACGCAGTATTTT.

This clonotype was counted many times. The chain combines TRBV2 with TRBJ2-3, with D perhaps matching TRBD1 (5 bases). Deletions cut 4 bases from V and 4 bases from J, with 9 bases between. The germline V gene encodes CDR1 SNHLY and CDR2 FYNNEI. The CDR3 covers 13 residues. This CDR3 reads CASSGTGSDTQYF. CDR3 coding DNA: TGTGCCAGCAGTGGAACAGGTTCAGATACGCAGTATTTT.

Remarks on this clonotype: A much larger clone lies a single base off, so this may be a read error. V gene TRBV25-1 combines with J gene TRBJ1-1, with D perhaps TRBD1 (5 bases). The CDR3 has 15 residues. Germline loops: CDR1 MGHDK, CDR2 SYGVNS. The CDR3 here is CAVGGSFEQNTEAVF. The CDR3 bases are TGTGCCGTCGGGGGGAGCTTTGAACAGAACACTGAAGCTGTCTTT. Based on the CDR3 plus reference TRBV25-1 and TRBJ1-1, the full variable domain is EADIYQTPRYLVIGTGKKITLECSQTMGHDKMYWYQQDPGMELHLIHYSYGVNSTEKGDLSSESTVSRIRTEHFPLTLESARPSHTSQYLCAVGGSFEQNTEAVFGQGTRLTVV.

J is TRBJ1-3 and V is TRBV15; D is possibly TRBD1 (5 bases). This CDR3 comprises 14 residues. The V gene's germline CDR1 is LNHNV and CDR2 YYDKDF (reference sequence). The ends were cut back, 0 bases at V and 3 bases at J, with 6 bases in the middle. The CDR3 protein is CATSRDRDGNTIYF. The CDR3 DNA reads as TGTGCCACCAGCAGAGACAGGGATGGAAACACCATATATTTT.

CDR3 coding DNA: TGCAGTGCTAGAGATGGGGGACTAGCGGGAGGGCCGTCCTACGAGCAGTACTTC. Its translation: CSARDGGLAGGPSYEQYF. The chain employs TRBV20-1 and TRBJ2-7; 16 bases line up with TRBD2. The CDR3 runs 18 residues. J lost 1 base, V lost 0 bases, and 6 bases had no gene match. Germline V CDR1 and CDR2: DFQATT, SNEGSKA (reference sequence).

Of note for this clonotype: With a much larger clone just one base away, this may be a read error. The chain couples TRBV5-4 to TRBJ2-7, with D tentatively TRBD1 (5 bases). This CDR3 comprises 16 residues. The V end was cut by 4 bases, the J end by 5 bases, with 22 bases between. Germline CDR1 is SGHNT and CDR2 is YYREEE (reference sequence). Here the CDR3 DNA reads TGTGCCAGCAGCCGGCGAACAGGTGTTTCTAAGGACGAGCAGTACTTC. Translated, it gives CASSRRTGVSKDEQYF.

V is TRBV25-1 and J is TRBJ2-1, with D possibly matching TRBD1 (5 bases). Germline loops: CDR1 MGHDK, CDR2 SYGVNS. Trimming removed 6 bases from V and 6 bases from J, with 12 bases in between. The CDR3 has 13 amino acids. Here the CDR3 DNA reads TGTGCCAGCAGGGGGCTAGAAGGCAATGAGCAGTTCTTC. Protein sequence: CASRGLEGNEQFF.

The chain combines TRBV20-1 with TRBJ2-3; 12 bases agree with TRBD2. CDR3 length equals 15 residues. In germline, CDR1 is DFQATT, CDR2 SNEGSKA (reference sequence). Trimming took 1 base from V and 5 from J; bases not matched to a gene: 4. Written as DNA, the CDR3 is TGCAGTGCTAGAGTCGGACTAGCGGGAAGAGATACGCAGTATTTT. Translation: CSARVGLAGRDTQYF.

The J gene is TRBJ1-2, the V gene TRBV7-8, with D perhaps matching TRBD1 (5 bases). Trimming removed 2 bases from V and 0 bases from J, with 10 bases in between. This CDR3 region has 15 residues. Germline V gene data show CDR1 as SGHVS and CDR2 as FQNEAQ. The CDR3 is CASSLIGDPNYGYTF. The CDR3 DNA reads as TGTGCCAGCAGCTTAATAGGGGATCCTAACTATGGCTACACCTTC.

This CDR3 reads CASSIDSGYGYTF. The DNA of the CDR3 is TGTGCCAGTAGTATAGATTCAGGCTATGGCTACACCTTC. The chain employs TRBV19 and TRBJ1-2; D gene ambiguous. This CDR3 has 13 residues. From germline, CDR1 is LNHDA and CDR2 SQIVND (reference sequence). The V end was cut by 0 bases, the J end by 4 bases, with 6 bases between.

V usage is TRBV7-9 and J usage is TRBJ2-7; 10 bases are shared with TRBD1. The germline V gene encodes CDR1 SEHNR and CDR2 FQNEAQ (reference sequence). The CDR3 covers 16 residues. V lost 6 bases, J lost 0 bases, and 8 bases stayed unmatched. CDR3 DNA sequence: TGTGCCAGCAGTTCGCCGGGACAGGGGCCCTCCTACGAGCAGTACTTC. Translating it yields CASSSPGQGPSYEQYF.

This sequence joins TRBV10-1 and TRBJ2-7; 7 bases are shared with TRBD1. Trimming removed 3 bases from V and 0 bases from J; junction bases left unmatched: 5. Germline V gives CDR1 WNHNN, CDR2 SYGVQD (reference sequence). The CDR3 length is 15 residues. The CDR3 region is CASSDSGGSSYEQYF. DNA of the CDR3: TGCGCCAGCAGTGATTCAGGGGGAAGCTCCTACGAGCAGTACTTC.

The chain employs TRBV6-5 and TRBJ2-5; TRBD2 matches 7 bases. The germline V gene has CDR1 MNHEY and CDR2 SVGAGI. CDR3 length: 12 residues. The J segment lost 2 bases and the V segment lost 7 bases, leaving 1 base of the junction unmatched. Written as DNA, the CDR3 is TGTGCCAGCAAAGCGGGGCAAGAGACCCAGTACTTC. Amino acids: CASKAGQETQYF.

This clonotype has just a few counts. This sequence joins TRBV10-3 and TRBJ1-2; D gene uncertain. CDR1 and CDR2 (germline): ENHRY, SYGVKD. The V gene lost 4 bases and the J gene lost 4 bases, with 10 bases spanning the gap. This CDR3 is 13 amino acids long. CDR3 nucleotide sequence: TGTGCCATCAGTGGGCGGCGTCGCTATGGCTACACCTTC. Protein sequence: CAISGRRRYGYTF.

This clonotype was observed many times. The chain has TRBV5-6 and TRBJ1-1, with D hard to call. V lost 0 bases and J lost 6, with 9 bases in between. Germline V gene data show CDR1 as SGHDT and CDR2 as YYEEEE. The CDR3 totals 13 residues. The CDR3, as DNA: TGTGCCAGCAGCTTGGCCAGCCCCCCTGAAGCTTTCTTT. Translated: CASSLASPPEAFF.

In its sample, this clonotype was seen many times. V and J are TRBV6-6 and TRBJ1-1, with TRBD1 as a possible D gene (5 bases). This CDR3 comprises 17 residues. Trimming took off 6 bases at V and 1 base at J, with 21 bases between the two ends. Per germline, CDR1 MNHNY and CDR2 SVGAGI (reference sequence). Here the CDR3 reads CASRITTDINSNTEAFF. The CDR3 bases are TGTGCCAGCAGAATTACGACGGACATTAACTCGAACACTGAAGCTTTCTTT.

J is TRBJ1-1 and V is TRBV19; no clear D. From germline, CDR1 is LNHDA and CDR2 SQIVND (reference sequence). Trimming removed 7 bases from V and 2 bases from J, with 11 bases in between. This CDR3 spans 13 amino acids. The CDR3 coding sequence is TGTGCCAGTACCGGCGCAGATAACACTGAAGCTTTCTTT. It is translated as CASTGADNTEAFF.

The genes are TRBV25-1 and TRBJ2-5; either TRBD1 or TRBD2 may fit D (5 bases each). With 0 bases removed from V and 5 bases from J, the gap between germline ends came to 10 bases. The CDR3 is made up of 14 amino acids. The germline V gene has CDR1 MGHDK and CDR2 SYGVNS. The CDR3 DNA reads TGTGCCAGCAGTGAATACGGGGCTGCGGAGACCCAGTACTTC. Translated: CASSEYGAAETQYF.

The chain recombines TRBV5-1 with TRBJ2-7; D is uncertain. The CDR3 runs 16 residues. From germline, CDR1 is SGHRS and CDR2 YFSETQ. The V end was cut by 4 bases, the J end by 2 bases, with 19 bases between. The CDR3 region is CASSRFPPDEAYEQYF. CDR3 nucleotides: TGCGCCAGCAGCCGGTTCCCCCCCGACGAAGCCTACGAGCAGTACTTC.

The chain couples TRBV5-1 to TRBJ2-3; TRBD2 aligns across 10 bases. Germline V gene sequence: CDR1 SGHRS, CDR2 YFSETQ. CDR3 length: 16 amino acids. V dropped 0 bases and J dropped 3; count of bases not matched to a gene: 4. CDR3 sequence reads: CASSLERGGRTDTQYF. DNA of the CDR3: TGCGCCAGCAGCTTGGAGCGGGGGGGCAGGACAGATACGCAGTATTTT.

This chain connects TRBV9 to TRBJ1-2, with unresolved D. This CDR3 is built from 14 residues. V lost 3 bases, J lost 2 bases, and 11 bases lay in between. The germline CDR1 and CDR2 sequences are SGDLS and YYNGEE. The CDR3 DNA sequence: TGTGCCAGCAGCGGAGATGGCACGAACTATGGCTACACCTTC. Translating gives CASSGDGTNYGYTF. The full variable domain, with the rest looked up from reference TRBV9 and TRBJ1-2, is DSGVTQTPKHLITATGQRVTLRCSPRSGDLSVYWYQQSLDQGLQFLIQYYNGEERAKGNILERFSAQQFPDLHSELNLSSLELGDSALYFCASSGDGTNYGYTFGSGTRLTVV.

This CDR3 reads CASSPRRLETQYF. The CDR3 DNA follows: TGTGCCAGCAGTCCCCGGAGGCTAGAGACCCAGTACTTC. The chain couples TRBV27 to TRBJ2-5, with D perhaps matching TRBD2 (5 bases). CDR1 and CDR2 (germline): MNHEY, SMNVEV (reference sequence). V was cut by 5 bases and J by 4 bases, with 11 bases left in between. There are 13 residues in the CDR3.

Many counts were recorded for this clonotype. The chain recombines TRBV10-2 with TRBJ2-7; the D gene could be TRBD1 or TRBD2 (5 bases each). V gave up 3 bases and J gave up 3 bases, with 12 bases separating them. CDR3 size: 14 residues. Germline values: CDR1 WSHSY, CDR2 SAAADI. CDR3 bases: TGCGCCAGCAGTGAATCCGGGGCCGGCTACGAGCAGTACTTC. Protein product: CASSESGAGYEQYF.

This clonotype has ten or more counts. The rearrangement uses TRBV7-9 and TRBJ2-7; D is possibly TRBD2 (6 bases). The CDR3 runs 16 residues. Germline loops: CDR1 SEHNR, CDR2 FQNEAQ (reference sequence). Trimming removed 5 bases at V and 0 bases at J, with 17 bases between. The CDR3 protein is CASSPTVAVYSYEQYF. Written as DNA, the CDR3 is TGTGCCAGCAGCCCGACCGTAGCGGTGTACTCCTACGAGCAGTACTTC.

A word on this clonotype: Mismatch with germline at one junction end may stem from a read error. The CDR3 DNA reads as TGCGCCAGCAGTGAAGGCCAGAGGGCCTACGAGCAGTACTTC. It encodes CASSEGQRAYEQYF. The genes are TRBV2 and TRBJ2-7; possibly TRBD2 for D (5 bases). Germline assignment: CDR1 SNHLY and CDR2 FYNNEI. The CDR3 is 14 residues long.

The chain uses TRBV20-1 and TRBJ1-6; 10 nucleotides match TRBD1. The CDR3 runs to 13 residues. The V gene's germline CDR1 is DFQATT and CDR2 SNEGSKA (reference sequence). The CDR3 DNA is TGCGGGCTAGCGGACAGGGGGTCTTCACCCCTCCACTTT. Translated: CGLADRGSSPLHF.

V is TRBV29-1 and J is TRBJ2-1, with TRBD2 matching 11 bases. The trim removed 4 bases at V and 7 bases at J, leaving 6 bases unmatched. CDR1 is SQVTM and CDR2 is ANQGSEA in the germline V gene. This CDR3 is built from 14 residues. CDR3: CSVVRASGRNEQFF. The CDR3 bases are TGCAGCGTTGTTAGGGCTAGCGGGAGGAATGAGCAGTTCTTC.